This entry lists 21 T cell receptor beta chains sequenced from one sample in a study of lymphopenia after photon versus proton radiotherapy. Clones were sequenced by immunoSEQ multiplex PCR, and TCRdb holds only the in-frame ones, with some missing. The repertoire holds about 58,000 clones, with 84% as singletons. Sequences were derived from peripheral blood, sampled from a patient treated with proton-based radiotherapy. These receptor sequences come from a man between 60 and 70 years old with pancreatic cancer.

CDR3 nucleotide sequence: TGTGCCAGCTCACCGACGGCTCCCCCTTCCTACGAGCAGTACTTC. Residues: CASSPTAPPSYEQYF. The chain couples TRBV18 to TRBJ2-7; D not certain. This CDR3 is built from 15 residues. Germline V CDR1 and CDR2: KGHSH, LQKENI. V lost 3 bases and J lost 1, with 13 bases in between. Full variable domain (missing parts from reference TRBV18 and TRBJ2-7): NAGVMQNPRHLVRRRGQEARLRCSPMKGHSHVYWYRQLPEEGLKFMVYLQKENIIDESGMPKERFSAEFPKEGPSILRIQQVVRGDSAAYFCASSPTAPPSYEQYFGPGTRLTVT.

The chain employs TRBV28 and TRBJ1-2, with D hard to call. The length of the CDR3 is 12 residues. Germline loops: CDR1 MDHEN, CDR2 SYDVKM. V was cut by 5 bases and J by 4 bases, with 8 bases left in between. The CDR3, as DNA: TGTGCCAGCAGTCCCCTAGGCTATGGCTACACCTTC. The encoded protein is CASSPLGYGYTF.

V usage is TRBV6-5 and J usage is TRBJ2-3; 10 bases are a match to TRBD2. CDR1 is MNHEY and CDR2 is SVGAGI in the germline V gene. CDR3 length: 14 amino acids. The J segment lost 6 bases and the V segment lost 6 bases, leaving 6 bases of the junction unmatched. The CDR3 DNA sequence: TGTGCCAGCAGCCTAGCGGGAGTCTTCGATACGCAGTATTTT. Translating gives CASSLAGVFDTQYF.

The chain combines TRBV2 with TRBJ1-1; D uncertain. From germline, CDR1 is SNHLY and CDR2 FYNNEI. Trimming stripped 9 bases from V and 2 bases from J, with 7 bases between. CDR3 length equals 11 residues. CDR3 in DNA: TGTGCCAGTCAACTAAACACTGAAGCTTTCTTT. It codes for CASQLNTEAFF. Variable domain in full (rest from reference TRBV2 and TRBJ1-1): EPEVTQTPSHQVTQMGQEVILRCVPISNHLYFYWYRQILGQKVEFLVSFYNNEISEKSEIFDDQFSVERPDGSNFTLKIRSTKLEDSAMYFCASQLNTEAFFGQGTRLTVV.

This clone was seen only once. The chain employs TRBV28 and TRBJ1-2; D remains unclear. V lost 6 bases and J lost 3, with 8 bases in between. Germline V gene lookup returns CDR1 MDHEN and CDR2 SYDVKM. The CDR3 contains 12 residues. The CDR3 loop reads CASSLKDYGYTF. The CDR3 DNA sequence: TGTGCCAGCAGCCTCAAGGACTATGGCTACACCTTC.

The chain is built from TRBV6-1 and TRBJ2-7, with D possibly being TRBD1 or TRBD2 (5 bases each). The ends were cut back, 6 bases at V and 2 bases at J, with 14 bases in the middle. The CDR3 loop spans 14 amino acids. Germline V gene sequence: CDR1 MNHNS, CDR2 SASEGT. The CDR3 region has the DNA TGTGCCAGCAGCCGGGACGTCGCAACCTACGAGCAGTACTTC. It codes for CASSRDVATYEQYF.

Only one count was recorded for this clone. V gene TRBV30 combines with J gene TRBJ2-5; no definite D call. From germline, CDR1 is GTSNPN and CDR2 SVGIG (reference sequence). This CDR3 has 15 amino acids. The V gene lost 0 bases and the J gene lost 5 bases, with 16 bases spanning the gap. CDR3 DNA: TGTGCCTGGAGTGTACGGGTAGGACCGGGTGAGACCCAGTACTTC. This translates into CAWSVRVGPGETQYF. Drawing the rest from reference TRBV30 and TRBJ2-5, the complete variable domain is SQTIHQWPATLVQPVGSPLSLECTVEGTSNPNLYWYRQAAGRGLQLLFYSVGIGQISSEVPQNLSASRPQDRQFILSSKKLLLSDSGFYLCAWSVRVGPGETQYFGPGTRLLVL.

The rearrangement joins TRBV2 to TRBJ2-7; D is unclear. There are 14 residues in the CDR3. V lost 6 bases and J lost 7, with 19 bases in between. Germline V lookup: CDR1 SNHLY, CDR2 FYNNEI. CDR3 sequence (DNA): TGTGCCAGCAGCTTTTCGACTTACCTAGGGGAGCAGTACTTC. Its translation is CASSFSTYLGEQYF.

The V call is TRBV18, the J call TRBJ2-4; no clear D gene. Germline V gene sequence: CDR1 KGHSH, CDR2 LQKENI. The CDR3 has 17 residues. Trimming removed 0 bases from V and 2 bases from J, with 14 bases in between. For the CDR3, the DNA is TGTGCCAGCTCACCACCGTGGGGTCCTTTGACCAAAAACATTCAGTACTTC. Its protein is CASSPPWGPLTKNIQYF. Looking up the rest from reference TRBV18 and TRBJ2-4 gives the full variable domain: NAGVMQNPRHLVRRRGQEARLRCSPMKGHSHVYWYRQLPEEGLKFMVYLQKENIIDESGMPKERFSAEFPKEGPSILRIQQVVRGDSAAYFCASSPPWGPLTKNIQYFGAGTRLSVL.

The J gene is TRBJ2-1, the V gene TRBV7-9, with D maybe TRBD1 (6 bases). V was pared by 1 base and J by 6 bases, with 13 bases between. The CDR3 is 15 residues long. The germline gives CDR1 SEHNR, CDR2 FQNEAQ (reference sequence). The CDR3 protein is CASSLVVGGSNEQFF. CDR3 coding DNA: TGTGCCAGCAGCTTAGTCGTTGGGGGCTCCAATGAGCAGTTCTTC.

V gene TRBV19 combines with J gene TRBJ1-1, with D possibly matching TRBD1 (6 bases). CDR1 is LNHDA, CDR2 SQIVND, per germline (reference sequence). This CDR3 has 14 amino acids. Deletions cut 5 bases from V and 6 bases from J, with 16 bases between. The CDR3 coding sequence is TGTGCCAGTAGTGCGACAGGTCTGATCGCTGAAGCTTTCTTT. Translation: CASSATGLIAEAFF.

The chain employs TRBV10-2 and TRBJ1-5; D gene ambiguous. The CDR3 runs to 13 residues. Germline CDR1 is WSHSY and CDR2 is SAAADI. V lost 0 bases and J 7 bases, leaving 7 bases between the germline ends. In DNA form, the CDR3 reads TGCGCCAGCAGTGAGTCGACTCAGCAGCCCCAGCATTTT. Protein: CASSESTQQPQHF.

This chain connects TRBV7-8 to TRBJ2-3; 7 bases are a match to TRBD1. Germline-derived CDR1 and CDR2 are SGHVS and FQNEAQ. V lost 5 bases and J lost 2; bases outside the gene matches: 4. The CDR3 extends over 14 amino acids. CDR3 nucleotides: TGTGCCAGCAGCCAAGGGACAGCCACAGATACGCAGTATTTT. This gives the protein CASSQGTATDTQYF.

The chain combines TRBV6-1 with TRBJ2-7; TRBD1 agrees at 7 bases. The ends lost 6 bases at V and 4 bases at J; junction bases unmatched: 9. Germline CDR1 MNHNS, CDR2 SASEGT. CDR3 length: 14 residues. DNA for the CDR3: TGTGCCAGCAGCGAACCGGGACAGAAATACGAGCAGTACTTC. It yields the protein CASSEPGQKYEQYF.

By sample share, this clone is medium-sized. J is TRBJ2-1 and V is TRBV11-3; D ambiguous. V lost 5 bases, J lost 10 bases, and 18 bases lay in between. Germline CDR1 is SGHNT and CDR2 is YENEEA. The CDR3 extends over 14 amino acids. The CDR3 reads CASSARMSHVEQFF. CDR3 nucleotides: TGTGCCAGCAGCGCCAGGATGAGCCACGTCGAGCAGTTCTTC.

This chain uses TRBV9 with TRBJ2-3; D is unresolved. Deletions cut 4 bases from V and 2 bases from J, with 5 bases between. The CDR3 is made up of 12 amino acids. CDR1 is SGDLS and CDR2 is YYNGEE in the germline V gene. CDR3 nucleotide sequence: TGTGCCAGCAGCTCCAACACAGATACGCAGTATTTT. Residues: CASSSNTDTQYF.

The V gene is TRBV6-1, the J gene TRBJ2-7; D remains ambiguous. With 7 bases removed from V and 7 bases from J, the gap between germline ends came to 11 bases. Germline V lookup: CDR1 MNHNS, CDR2 SASEGT. The CDR3 runs to 11 residues. CDR3 sequence reads: CASNRQEEQYF. The CDR3 DNA follows: TGTGCCAGCAACCGCCAGGAGGAGCAGTACTTC.

The CDR3 DNA is TGTGCCAGCAGCTTAGCCACAGGGGAGCTGTTTTTT. It codes for CASSLATGELFF. The V call is TRBV7-9, the J call TRBJ2-2; D gene ambiguous. Trimming stripped 0 bases from V and 8 bases from J, with 4 bases between. The CDR3 is 12 amino acids. CDR1 is SEHNR, CDR2 FQNEAQ, per germline (reference sequence).

CDR3 amino acids: CASSRAGGLSDTQYF. In DNA, the CDR3 is TGTGCCAGCAGCCGAGCGGGAGGTCTCTCAGATACGCAGTATTTT. The chain couples TRBV5-4 to TRBJ2-3; 9 nucleotides agree with TRBD2. Germline V CDR1 and CDR2: SGHNT, YYREEE (reference sequence). V shed 4 bases and J 4 bases; nucleotides not matched to a gene: 7. This CDR3 contains 15 residues.

The chain has TRBV5-1 and TRBJ2-2; 10 nucleotides line up with TRBD2. This CDR3 spans 17 amino acids. The germline gives CDR1 SGHRS, CDR2 YFSETQ. With 0 bases clipped from V and 4 bases from J, the junction kept 6 bases outside the gene matches. CDR3: CASSLAKTSGSTGELFF. The CDR3 nucleotides are TGCGCCAGCAGCTTGGCCAAGACTAGCGGGTCCACCGGGGAGCTGTTTTTT.

The rearrangement links TRBV6-6 to TRBJ1-2; D possibly corresponds to TRBD1 (6 bases). The CDR3 extends over 15 amino acids. The germline V and J ends were trimmed by 5 bases and 0 bases, with 13 bases remaining between them. Per the germline V gene, CDR1 is MNHNY and CDR2 is SVGAGI (reference sequence). CDR3: CASSLYRASNYGYTF. The CDR3 bases are TGTGCCAGCAGTCTTTACAGGGCTTCTAACTATGGCTACACCTTC.